Following are 25 T cell receptor beta chains from one sample sequenced in a study of blood T cell repertoires in COVID-19. Generated by immunoSEQ multiplex PCR, the TCRdb table keeps only in-frame clones and is missing some. Among roughly 190,000 clones listed, around nine tenths were seen once. Material: peripheral blood. Source of these receptors: a man aged 18-30 years with active or convalescent COVID-19.

This clone was counted only a few times. The chain couples TRBV11-3 to TRBJ1-1, with TRBD1 matching over 7 bases. Germline V gives CDR1 SGHNT, CDR2 YENEEA. The CDR3 extends over 14 amino acids. V trimming: 1 base; J trimming: 8 bases; junction bases outside the gene matches: 7. This chain's CDR3 is CASSLGQGVYEAFF. DNA of the CDR3: TGTGCCAGCAGCTTAGGGCAGGGGGTTTACGAAGCTTTCTTT. The variable domain in full, completed from reference TRBV11-3 and TRBJ1-1, reads EAGVVQSPRYKIIEKKQPVAFWCNPISGHNTLYWYLQNLGQGPELLIRYENEEAVDDSQLPKDRFSAERLKGVDSTLKIQPAELGDSAVYLCASSLGQGVYEAFFGQGTRLTVV.

The rearrangement joins TRBV2 to TRBJ1-2; 11 positions match TRBD1. The J segment lost 11 bases and the V segment lost 1 base, leaving 3 bases of the junction unmatched. The germline gives CDR1 SNHLY, CDR2 FYNNEI. The CDR3 is made up of 13 amino acids. The CDR3 is CASSEGTGGRYTF. The CDR3 DNA reads TGTGCCAGCAGTGAAGGGACAGGGGGCCGGTACACCTTC.

This chain connects TRBV7-2 to TRBJ1-5; D remains unclear. CDR3 length equals 13 residues. In germline, CDR1 is SGHTA, CDR2 FQGNSA. Trimming shortened V by 5 bases and J by 5 bases, and 10 bases separated the two germline ends. CDR3 residues: CASSQGRDQPQHF. In nucleotides, the CDR3 is TGTGCCAGCAGCCAAGGCCGGGATCAGCCCCAGCATTTT.

V and J are TRBV7-7 and TRBJ2-3, with 7 bases that match TRBD2. This CDR3 has 17 amino acids. J was trimmed by 4 bases and V by 5 bases; bases with no gene match: 15. The germline gives CDR1 SSHAT, CDR2 FNYEAQ (reference sequence). The CDR3 sequence: CASSPSLTSASSDTQYF. CDR3 in DNA: TGTGCCAGCAGCCCAAGCCTAACTAGCGCTAGCTCAGATACGCAGTATTTT.

The V call is TRBV10-3, the J call TRBJ1-1, with 8 bases aligning to TRBD1. The CDR3 has 15 amino acids. From germline, CDR1 is ENHRY and CDR2 SYGVKD. V lost 6 bases and J lost 0; bases outside the gene matches: 6. The CDR3 coding sequence is TGTGCCATCAGCGGGACAGGAAGCATGAACACTGAAGCTTTCTTT. It translates to CAISGTGSMNTEAFF.

The chain employs TRBV6-5 and TRBJ1-4; no reliable D call. The germline V gene encodes CDR1 MNHEY and CDR2 SVGAGI. V was clipped by 7 bases and J by 7 bases, with 10 bases between them. This CDR3 is 12 amino acids long. The CDR3 protein is CASTAGGEKLFF. CDR3 sequence (DNA): TGTGCCAGCACGGCAGGTGGTGAAAAACTGTTTTTT.

This clone showed up just a few times. This chain's CDR3 is CASSYHRENTEAFF. DNA for the CDR3: TGTGCCAGCAGTTATCACAGGGAGAACACTGAAGCTTTCTTT. The genes are TRBV6-5 and TRBJ1-1; maybe TRBD1 (6 bases). Germline CDR1 reads MNHEY; CDR2 reads SVGAGI. The CDR3 has 14 amino acids. Trimming stripped 3 bases from V and 1 base from J, with 9 bases between.

This clone was found once. V usage is TRBV29-1 and J usage is TRBJ2-1; 9 nucleotides agree with TRBD2. The CDR3 totals 15 residues. The J segment lost 0 bases and the V segment lost 3 bases, leaving 3 bases of the junction unmatched. Germline V gene sequence: CDR1 SQVTM, CDR2 ANQGSEA. This chain's CDR3 is CSVDTTSGSYNEQFF. The CDR3 DNA is TGCAGCGTTGACACGACTAGCGGCTCCTACAATGAGCAGTTCTTC.

The rearrangement joins TRBV5-6 to TRBJ2-2; 7 bases are a match to TRBD1. CDR3 length: 14 amino acids. Trimming removed 4 bases from V and 5 bases from J; junction bases left unmatched: 5. Germline loops: CDR1 SGHDT, CDR2 YYEEEE. The chain's CDR3 is CASSLYRGTGELFF. The CDR3 nucleotides are TGTGCCAGCAGCCTGTACAGGGGAACCGGGGAGCTGTTTTTT.

V is TRBV5-4 and J is TRBJ2-3; TRBD1 might be the D (6 bases). This CDR3 spans 15 amino acids. Germline CDR1 reads SGHNT; CDR2 reads YYREEE (reference sequence). V lost 6 bases and J lost 0, with 14 bases in between. The CDR3 region is CASNNRQASTDTQYF. CDR3 nucleotides: TGTGCCAGCAACAACAGACAGGCTAGCACAGATACGCAGTATTTT.

The CDR3 sequence: CASSQRTGPNTEAFF. As DNA, the CDR3 is TGTGCCAGCAGCCAAAGGACAGGGCCGAACACTGAAGCTTTCTTT. The genes are TRBV11-3 and TRBJ1-1; 8 bases line up with TRBD1. The CDR3 is 15 amino acids. Germline V gives CDR1 SGHNT, CDR2 YENEEA. Losses at the gene ends were 5 bases for V and 1 base for J; bases not matched to a gene: 6.

The chain has TRBV7-2 and TRBJ2-3; TRBD2 agrees at 11 bases. Trimming removed 4 bases from V and 2 bases from J; junction bases left unmatched: 5. This CDR3 is built from 16 residues. Germline V gene data show CDR1 as SGHTA and CDR2 as FQGNSA. The CDR3 DNA reads TGTGCCAGCAGCTCGAATAGCGGGAGGGCCACAGATACGCAGTATTTT. As protein: CASSSNSGRATDTQYF.

The V call is TRBV10-3, the J call TRBJ2-2; the D gene is possibly TRBD2 (5 bases). Between the trimmed V and J ends, which lost 6 bases and 10 bases, there was a span of 12 bases. This CDR3 contains 12 residues. The germline V gene has CDR1 ENHRY and CDR2 SYGVKD. CDR3 residues: CAISERGSELFF. In nucleotides, the CDR3 is TGTGCCATCAGCGAACGGGGATCGGAGCTGTTTTTT.

This clone was counted a single time. V and J are TRBV3-1 (or the pseudogene TRBV3-2) and TRBJ2-5, with TRBD2 identical over 11 bases. CDR1 is LGHDT and CDR2 is YNNKEL in the germline V gene (reference sequence). The CDR3 totals 16 residues. The V and J ends lost 3 bases and 2 bases, in that order; junction bases with no gene match: 5. CDR3 in DNA: TGTGCCAGCAGCCAGAATAGCGGGGGGGGTCAAGAGACCCAGTACTTC. It is translated as CASSQNSGGGQETQYF.

This chain uses TRBV5-1 with TRBJ2-3, with 8 nucleotides matching TRBD1. Germline values: CDR1 SGHRS, CDR2 YFSETQ. The V and J ends lost 4 bases and 0 bases, in that order; junction bases with no gene match: 7. This CDR3 is 16 amino acids long. CDR3 DNA: TGCGCCAGCAGCCACGCGACAGGGGATAGCACAGATACGCAGTATTTT. Residues: CASSHATGDSTDTQYF.

DNA for the CDR3: TGTGCCAGCAGTTTAAACAGGGACACTGAAGCTTTCTTT. Translation: CASSLNRDTEAFF. V is TRBV27 and J is TRBJ1-1; the D gene is possibly TRBD1 (6 bases). From germline, CDR1 is MNHEY and CDR2 SMNVEV (reference sequence). The CDR3 is 13 residues long. V lost 2 bases and J 3 bases, leaving 7 bases between the germline ends.

The chain combines TRBV12-5 with TRBJ1-1; a weak D match, TRBD1 (5 bases). Germline assignment: CDR1 LGHNT and CDR2 FRNRAP. This CDR3 comprises 16 residues. V was shortened by 0 bases and J by 1 base, with 12 bases between the two germline ends. The CDR3 coding sequence is TGTGCTAGTGGTTTGGTGGACCGAAGGGGGAACACTGAAGCTTTCTTT. This translates into CASGLVDRRGNTEAFF.

This chain joins TRBV5-6 and TRBJ1-2; 7 nucleotides match TRBD1. This CDR3 region has 14 residues. The germline gives CDR1 SGHDT, CDR2 YYEEEE. Trimming cost V 6 bases and J 4 bases; bases outside gene matches: 9. CDR3 nucleotide sequence: TGTGCCAGCAACGACCAGGGGGGTAGCTATGGCTACACCTTC. This sequence encodes CASNDQGGSYGYTF.

This chain uses TRBV5-6 with TRBJ1-1, with D unclear. Germline CDR1 reads SGHDT; CDR2 reads YYEEEE. This CDR3 spans 13 amino acids. Trimming pared 4 bases from V and 6 bases from J, leaving 13 bases between. The CDR3 here is CASSPGIGPEAFF. Here the CDR3 DNA reads TGTGCCAGCAGCCCGGGGATCGGACCTGAAGCTTTCTTT.

V is TRBV29-1 and J is TRBJ2-3, with a possible D match to TRBD1 (5 bases). The germline V gene encodes CDR1 SQVTM and CDR2 ANQGSEA. The CDR3 length is 14 residues. V lost 6 bases to trimming and J lost 1 base, with 14 bases between them. The CDR3 nucleotides read TGCAGCGTGTCCGACAGTCGGGGCACAGATACGCAGTATTTT. Encoded protein: CSVSDSRGTDTQYF.

This clone was counted a few times. The CDR3 DNA follows: TGTGCCAGCAGCCGGGACAGGGGGCTCATTCAGCCCCAGCATTTT. It specifies CASSRDRGLIQPQHF. The V and J genes are TRBV2 and TRBJ1-5, with 12 positions matching TRBD1. V dropped 6 bases and J dropped 6; count of bases not matched to a gene: 6. CDR3 length equals 15 residues. Germline CDR1 SNHLY, CDR2 FYNNEI.

This clone was counted a single time. The chain uses TRBV27 and TRBJ1-2; D is perhaps TRBD1 (5 bases). V was cut by 5 bases and J by 5 bases, with 24 bases left in between. The length of the CDR3 is 17 residues. Germline CDR1 is MNHEY and CDR2 is SMNVEV (reference sequence). The CDR3 region has the DNA TGTGCCAGCAGTCCCCTAGACCGACAGCCCTATCTATATGGCTACACCTTC. Its translation is CASSPLDRQPYLYGYTF.

This clone was counted a single time. The chain's CDR3 is CASSTTGTEMSGANVLTF. The CDR3, as DNA: TGCGCCAGCAGCACAACCGGGACAGAGATGTCTGGGGCCAACGTCCTGACTTTC. This rearrangement joins TRBV5-1 to TRBJ2-6, with TRBD1 identical over 7 bases. CDR1 is SGHRS and CDR2 is YFSETQ in the germline V gene. The CDR3 loop spans 18 amino acids. After removal of 4 bases from V and 1 base from J, the junction contained 11 bases not matched to a gene.

This chain joins TRBV10-3 and TRBJ2-7; D possibly corresponds to TRBD1 (6 bases). This CDR3 comprises 14 residues. Deletions cut 7 bases from V and 1 base from J, with 14 bases between. Per germline, CDR1 ENHRY and CDR2 SYGVKD. The CDR3 here is CAIIGGEGSYEQYF. CDR3 bases: TGTGCCATCATAGGGGGTGAGGGTTCCTACGAGCAGTACTTC.

This chain connects TRBV2 to TRBJ2-2; D possibly corresponds to TRBD2 (5 bases). Germline lookup yields CDR1 SNHLY and CDR2 FYNNEI. This CDR3 has 13 residues. The V gene lost 8 bases and the J gene lost 8 bases, with 15 bases spanning the gap. In nucleotides, the CDR3 is TGTGCCAGCGTCTCCGAGGGCCGAGGGGAGCTGTTTTTT. Translated, it gives CASVSEGRGELFF.